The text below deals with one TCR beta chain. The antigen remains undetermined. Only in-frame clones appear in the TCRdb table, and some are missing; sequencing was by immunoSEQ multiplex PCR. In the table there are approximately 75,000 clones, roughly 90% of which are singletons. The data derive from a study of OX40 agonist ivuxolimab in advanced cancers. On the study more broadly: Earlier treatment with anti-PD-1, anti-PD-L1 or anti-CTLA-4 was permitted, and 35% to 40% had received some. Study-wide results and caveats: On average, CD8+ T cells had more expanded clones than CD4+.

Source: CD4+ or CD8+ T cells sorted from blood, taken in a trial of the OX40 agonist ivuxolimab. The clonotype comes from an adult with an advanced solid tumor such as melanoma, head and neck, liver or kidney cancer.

The CDR3 sequence is CAWSRTGIIGNTIYF. For the CDR3, the DNA is TGTGCCTGGAGCAGAACAGGAATAATCGGAAACACCATATATTTT. This chain uses TRBV30 with TRBJ1-3; D possibly corresponds to TRBD1 (5 bases). V was shortened by 3 bases and J by 4 bases, with 16 bases between the two germline ends. From germline, CDR1 is GTSNPN and CDR2 SVGIG (reference sequence). The CDR3 sequence is 15 residues long.